One and the same sample provided the 11 T cell receptor beta chains below, sequenced in a study of T cells after yellow fever vaccination. TCRdb re-called the 5' RACE reads with MiXCR, one entry per CDR3 protein. The table records 150,000 or so distinct CDR3 sequences, more than 5.5% of them present only once. This specimen consisted of CD4+ T cells sorted from PBMCs, obtained about 5 days after the first yellow fever vaccination. The origin of the receptors is a man aged 18 to 35 who received the YFV17D yellow fever vaccine.

The rearrangement joins TRBV5-1 to TRBJ1-5; 7 bases map to TRBD1. The CDR3 totals 15 residues. Germline CDR1 reads SGHRS; CDR2 reads YFSETQ. Trimming cost V 1 base and J 6 bases; bases outside gene matches: 7. The CDR3 DNA follows: TGCGCCAGCAGCTTGACGGGGGCAGGGGGTCAGCCCCAGCATTTT. It yields the protein CASSLTGAGGQPQHF.

This clonotype came up many times. The chain carries TRBV6-2 or TRBV6-3 and TRBJ2-1; D gene unclear. The CDR3 runs 13 residues. CDR1 and CDR2 (germline): MNHEY, SVGEGT. V was clipped by 0 bases and J by 9 bases, with 9 bases between them. The CDR3 is CASSYSTPPEQFF. DNA of the CDR3: TGTGCCAGCAGTTACTCGACCCCCCCTGAGCAGTTCTTC.

This clonotype was recorded at least ten times. The chain has TRBV7-2 and TRBJ1-4; no definite D call. The CDR3 totals 12 residues. V shed 5 bases and J shed 8 bases, with 9 bases lying between them. Germline CDR1 is SGHTA and CDR2 is FQGNSA. DNA for the CDR3: TGTGCCAGCAGCGGCGAGCGCGAAAAACTGTTTTTT. It is translated as CASSGEREKLFF.

This clonotype was observed a handful of times. The rearrangement joins TRBV12-3 or TRBV12-4 to TRBJ2-2; TRBD1 might be the D (8 bases). The CDR3 contains 15 residues. V was shortened by 6 bases and J by 6 bases, with 17 bases between the two germline ends. The CDR3 sequence is CASSLWTGRAGELFF. The DNA of the CDR3 is TGTGCCAGCAGCTTATGGACAGGGAGGGCCGGGGAGCTGTTTTTT.

The chain uses TRBV7-2 and TRBJ2-7; no clear D gene. The V end lost 5 bases, the J end lost 0 bases, and 11 bases lay between the germline ends. CDR1 and CDR2 (germline): SGHTA, FQGNSA. This CDR3 region has 14 residues. The CDR3 is CASSPTSSSYEQYF. Written as DNA, the CDR3 is TGTGCCAGCAGCCCAACATCCAGCTCCTACGAGCAGTACTTC.

This clonotype was seen many times. This chain connects TRBV9 to TRBJ2-5; a possible D gene is TRBD2 (6 bases). Germline-derived CDR1 and CDR2 are SGDLS and YYNGEE. V was trimmed by 3 bases and J by 5 bases, leaving 17 bases between them. CDR3 size: 15 residues. As DNA, the CDR3 is TGTGCCAGCAGCGCTGTGGGACTCCTAGGGGAGACCCAGTACTTC. Translating it yields CASSAVGLLGETQYF. The complete variable domain, with remaining parts taken from reference TRBV9 and TRBJ2-5, reads DSGVTQTPKHLITATGQRVTLRCSPRSGDLSVYWYQQSLDQGLQFLIQYYNGEERAKGNILERFSAQQFPDLHSELNLSSLELGDSALYFCASSAVGLLGETQYFGPGTRLLVL.

In this sample, this clonotype turned up many times. The CDR3 spells CASSRPTGGNYGYTF. CDR3 nucleotides: TGTGCCAGCAGTCGTCCTACGGGGGGGAACTATGGCTACACCTTC. The chain has TRBV6-1 and TRBJ1-2; D possibly corresponds to TRBD1 (5 bases). The germline V gene encodes CDR1 MNHNS and CDR2 SASEGT. The CDR3 length is 15 residues. The V and J ends lost 5 bases and 2 bases respectively, with 15 bases between them.

Only a few counts were recorded for this clonotype. The rearrangement links TRBV6-5 to TRBJ2-3; perhaps TRBD2 as D (6 bases). V lost 4 bases to trimming and J lost 4 bases, with 12 bases between them. Germline V gives CDR1 MNHEY, CDR2 SVGAGI. The CDR3 is 14 amino acids. CDR3 in amino acids: CASSWYGGADTQYF. The CDR3 DNA sequence: TGTGCCAGCAGTTGGTACGGGGGTGCAGATACGCAGTATTTT.

The table lists this clonotype with many counts. The chain uses TRBV12-3 or TRBV12-4 and TRBJ1-6; no definite D call. This CDR3 has 12 residues. The ends were cut back, 4 bases at V and 14 bases at J, with 12 bases in the middle. The CDR3 loop reads CASSSSGGALHF. The CDR3 nucleotides read TGTGCCAGCAGTTCGTCCGGTGGGGCCCTCCACTTT.

As to this clonotype: A much larger clone sits a single nucleotide away, making a read error possible. The CDR3 nucleotides read TGTGCCAGCAGCCAAGATACGGCCCATGAGACCCAGTACTTC. This encodes CASSQDTAHETQYF. The genes are TRBV3-1 and TRBJ2-5; D unclear. This CDR3 comprises 14 residues. V lost 0 bases and J 5 bases, leaving 10 bases between the germline ends. In germline, CDR1 is LGHDT, CDR2 YNNKEL (reference sequence).

This clonotype was seen a few times. The chain couples TRBV6-5 to TRBJ1-1, with D unresolved. Trimming removed 0 bases from V and 11 bases from J, with 19 bases in between. The CDR3 contains 15 residues. Per the germline V gene, CDR1 is MNHEY and CDR2 is SVGAGI. The CDR3 DNA is TGTGCCAGCAGTTACTCCTCAGCGATGTCCTTGGGGGCTTTCTTT. Encoded protein: CASSYSSAMSLGAFF.